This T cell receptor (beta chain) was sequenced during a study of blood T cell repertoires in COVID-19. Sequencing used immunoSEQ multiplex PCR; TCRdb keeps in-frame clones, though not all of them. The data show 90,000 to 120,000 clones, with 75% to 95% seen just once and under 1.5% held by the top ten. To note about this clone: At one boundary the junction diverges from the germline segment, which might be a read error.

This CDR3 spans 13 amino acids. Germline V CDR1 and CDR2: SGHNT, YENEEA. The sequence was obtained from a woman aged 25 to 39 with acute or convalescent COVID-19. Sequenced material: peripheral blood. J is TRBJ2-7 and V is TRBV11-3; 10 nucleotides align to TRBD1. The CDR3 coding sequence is TGTGCCAGCAGCCCGGGACAGGGGTCAACCTTGGACTTC. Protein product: CASSPGQGSTLDF.